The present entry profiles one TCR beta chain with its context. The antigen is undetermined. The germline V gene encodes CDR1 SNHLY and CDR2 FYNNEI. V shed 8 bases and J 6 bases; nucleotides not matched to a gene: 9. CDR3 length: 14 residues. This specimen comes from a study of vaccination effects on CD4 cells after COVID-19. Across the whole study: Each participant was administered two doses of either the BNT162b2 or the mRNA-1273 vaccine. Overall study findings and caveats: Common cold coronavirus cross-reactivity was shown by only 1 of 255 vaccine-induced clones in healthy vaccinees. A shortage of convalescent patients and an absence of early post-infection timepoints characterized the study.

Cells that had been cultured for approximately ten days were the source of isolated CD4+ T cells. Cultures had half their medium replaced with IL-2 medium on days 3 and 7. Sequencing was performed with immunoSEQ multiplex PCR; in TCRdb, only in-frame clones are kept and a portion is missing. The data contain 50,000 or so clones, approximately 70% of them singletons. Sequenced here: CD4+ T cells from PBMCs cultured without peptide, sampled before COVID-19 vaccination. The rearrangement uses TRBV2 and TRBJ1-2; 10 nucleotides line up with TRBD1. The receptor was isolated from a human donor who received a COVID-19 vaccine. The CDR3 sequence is CASSLTGGADGYTF. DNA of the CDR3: TGTGCCAGCTCCCTGACAGGGGGCGCGGATGGCTACACCTTC.